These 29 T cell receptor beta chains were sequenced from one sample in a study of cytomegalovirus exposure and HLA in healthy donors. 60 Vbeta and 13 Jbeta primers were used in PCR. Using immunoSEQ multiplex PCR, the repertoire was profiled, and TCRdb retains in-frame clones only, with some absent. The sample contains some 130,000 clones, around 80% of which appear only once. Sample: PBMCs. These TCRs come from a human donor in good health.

CDR3 residues: CASSIDGDRFLNTEAFF. As DNA, the CDR3 is TGTGCCAGTAGTATTGACGGGGACAGGTTTTTGAACACTGAAGCTTTCTTT. The V and J genes are TRBV19 and TRBJ1-1; 8 nucleotides match TRBD1. The ends lost 3 bases at V and 0 bases at J; junction bases unmatched: 9. Per germline, CDR1 LNHDA and CDR2 SQIVND (reference sequence). The CDR3 is 17 residues long.

CDR3 protein: CASSSPGQGNKNIQYF. The CDR3, as DNA: TGCGCCAGCAGCTCTCCGGGACAGGGAAACAAAAACATTCAGTACTTC. The V gene is TRBV4-1, the J gene TRBJ2-4; 9 nucleotides match TRBD1. The CDR3 sequence is 16 residues long. V shed 5 bases and J 3 bases; nucleotides not matched to a gene: 8. Germline V gene sequence: CDR1 MGHRA, CDR2 YSYEKL.

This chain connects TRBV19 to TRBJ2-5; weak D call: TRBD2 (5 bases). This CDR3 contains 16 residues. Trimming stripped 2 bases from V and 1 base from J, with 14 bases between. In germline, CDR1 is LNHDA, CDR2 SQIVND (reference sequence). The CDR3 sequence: CASSIWGDDPQETQYF. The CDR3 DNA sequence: TGTGCCAGTAGTATATGGGGAGATGACCCCCAAGAGACCCAGTACTTC.

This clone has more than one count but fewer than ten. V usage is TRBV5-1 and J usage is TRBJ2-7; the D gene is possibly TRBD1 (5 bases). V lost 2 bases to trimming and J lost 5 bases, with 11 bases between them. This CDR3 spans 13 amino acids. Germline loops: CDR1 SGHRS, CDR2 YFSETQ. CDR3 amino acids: CASSFTGGHEQYF. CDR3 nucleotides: TGCGCCAGCAGCTTTACAGGTGGGCACGAGCAGTACTTC.

The CDR3 DNA sequence: TGTGCCAGCAAGGGCAGAGAGGACCGGTGGAGGGAGCAGTTCTTC. It translates to CASKGREDRWREQFF. The V gene is TRBV6-5, the J gene TRBJ2-1; D may be TRBD2 (5 bases). This CDR3 has 15 residues. Looked up from germline, CDR1 is MNHEY and CDR2 is SVGAGI. V was cut by 7 bases and J by 10 bases, with 23 bases left in between.

CDR3 protein: CASSLGPGLVEETQYF. The CDR3 DNA sequence: TGTGCCAGCAGCTTGGGTCCCGGACTGGTGGAAGAGACCCAGTACTTC. V usage is TRBV11-3 and J usage is TRBJ2-5; possible D gene TRBD2, 5 bases. Germline V gene sequence: CDR1 SGHNT, CDR2 YENEEA. The CDR3 is 16 amino acids. V was trimmed by 3 bases and J by 3 bases, leaving 17 bases between them.

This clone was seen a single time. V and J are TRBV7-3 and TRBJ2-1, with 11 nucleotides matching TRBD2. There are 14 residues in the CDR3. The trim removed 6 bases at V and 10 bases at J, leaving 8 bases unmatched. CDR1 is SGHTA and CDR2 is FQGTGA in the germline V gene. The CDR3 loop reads CASRNSGGAGEQFF. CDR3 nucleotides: TGTGCCAGCAGAAATAGCGGGGGGGCAGGGGAGCAGTTCTTC.

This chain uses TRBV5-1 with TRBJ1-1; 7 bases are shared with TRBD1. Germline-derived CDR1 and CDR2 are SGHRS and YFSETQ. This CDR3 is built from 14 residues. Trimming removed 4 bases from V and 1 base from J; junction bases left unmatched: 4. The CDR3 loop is CASSLGTANTEAFF. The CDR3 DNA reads TGCGCCAGCAGCCTCGGGACAGCGAACACTGAAGCTTTCTTT.

The DNA of the CDR3 is TGTGCCAGCAGCTCCGGGACACATAATGAAAAACTGTTTTTT. It translates to CASSSGTHNEKLFF. J is TRBJ1-4 and V is TRBV7-9; D possibly corresponds to TRBD1 (6 bases). CDR3 length: 14 residues. V was shortened by 4 bases and J by 4 bases, with 10 bases between the two germline ends. Germline V gives CDR1 SEHNR, CDR2 FQNEAQ (reference sequence).

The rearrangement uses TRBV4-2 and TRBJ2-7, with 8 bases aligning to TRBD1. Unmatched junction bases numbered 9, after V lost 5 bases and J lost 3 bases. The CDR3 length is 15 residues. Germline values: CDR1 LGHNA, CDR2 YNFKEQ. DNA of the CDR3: TGTGCCAGCAGCTTCTCCGGGACAGGCCTCTACGAGCAGTACTTC. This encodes CASSFSGTGLYEQYF.

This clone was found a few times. The CDR3 nucleotides are TGTGCCAGCAGTCGCGACAGGGGAGAAAAACTGTTTTTT. Protein: CASSRDRGEKLFF. The rearrangement joins TRBV7-2 to TRBJ1-4; 8 bases align to TRBD1. CDR3 length: 13 amino acids. Germline trimming cut 6 bases from V and 8 bases from J; bases unmatched to any gene: 5. CDR1 SGHTA and CDR2 FQGNSA come from the germline V gene.

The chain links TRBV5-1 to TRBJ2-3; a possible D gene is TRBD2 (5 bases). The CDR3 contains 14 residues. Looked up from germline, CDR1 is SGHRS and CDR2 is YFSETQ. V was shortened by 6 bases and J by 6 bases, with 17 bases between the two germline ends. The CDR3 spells CASKGELSIDTQYF. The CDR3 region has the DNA TGCGCCAGCAAGGGAGAGTTGAGCATTGATACGCAGTATTTT.

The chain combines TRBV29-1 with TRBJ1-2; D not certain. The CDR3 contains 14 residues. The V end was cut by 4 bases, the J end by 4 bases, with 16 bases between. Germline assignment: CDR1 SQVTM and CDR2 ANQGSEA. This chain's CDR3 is CSVVDWRDIYGYTF. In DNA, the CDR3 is TGCAGCGTTGTCGATTGGAGGGATATCTATGGCTACACCTTC.

CDR3 coding DNA: TGTGCCAGCACGCCAAGGGAGGGGAGATCGACAGATACGCAGTATTTT. It codes for CASTPREGRSTDTQYF. The chain recombines TRBV7-9 with TRBJ2-3; 7 nucleotides align to TRBD2. CDR1 and CDR2 from the germline V gene are SEHNR and FQNEAQ (reference sequence). The CDR3 contains 16 residues. Trimming took 7 bases from V and 3 from J; bases not matched to a gene: 13.

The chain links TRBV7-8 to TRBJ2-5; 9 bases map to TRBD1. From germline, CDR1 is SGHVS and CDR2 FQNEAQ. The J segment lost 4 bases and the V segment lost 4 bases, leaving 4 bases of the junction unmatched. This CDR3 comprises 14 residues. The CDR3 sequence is CASSWRQGGETQYF. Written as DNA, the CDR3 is TGTGCCAGCAGCTGGAGACAGGGGGGAGAGACCCAGTACTTC.

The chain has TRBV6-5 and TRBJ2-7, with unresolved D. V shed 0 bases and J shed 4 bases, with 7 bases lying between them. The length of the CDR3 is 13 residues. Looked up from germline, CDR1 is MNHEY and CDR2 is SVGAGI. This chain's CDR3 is CASSYSQVYEQYF. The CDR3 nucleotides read TGTGCCAGCAGTTACTCTCAGGTGTACGAGCAGTACTTC.

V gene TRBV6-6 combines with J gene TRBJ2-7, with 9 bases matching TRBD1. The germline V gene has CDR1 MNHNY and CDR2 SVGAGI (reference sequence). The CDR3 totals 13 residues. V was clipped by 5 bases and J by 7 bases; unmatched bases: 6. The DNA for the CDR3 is TGTGCCAGCAGTAATGGACAGGGGAGGGAGCAGTACTTC. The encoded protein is CASSNGQGREQYF.

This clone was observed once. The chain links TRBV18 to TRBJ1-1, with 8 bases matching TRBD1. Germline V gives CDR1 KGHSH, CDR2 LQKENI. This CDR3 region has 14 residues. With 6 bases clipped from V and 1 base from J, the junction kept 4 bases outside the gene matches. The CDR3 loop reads CASSNGQGNTEAFF. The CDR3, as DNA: TGTGCCAGCTCTAACGGACAGGGGAACACTGAAGCTTTCTTT.

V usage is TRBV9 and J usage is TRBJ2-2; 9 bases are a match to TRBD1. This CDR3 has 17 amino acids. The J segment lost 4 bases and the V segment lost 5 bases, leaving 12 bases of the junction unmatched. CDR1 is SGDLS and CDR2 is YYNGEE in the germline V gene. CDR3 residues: CASRGSPGQGFTGELFF. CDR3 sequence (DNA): TGTGCCAGCAGGGGGTCCCCGGGACAGGGATTCACCGGGGAGCTGTTTTTT.

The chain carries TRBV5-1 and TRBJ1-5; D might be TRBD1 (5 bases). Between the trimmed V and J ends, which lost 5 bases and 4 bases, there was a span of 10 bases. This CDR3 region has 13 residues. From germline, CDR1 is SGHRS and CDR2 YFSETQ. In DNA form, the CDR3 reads TGCGCCAGCAGGCGGGGGGAGAATCAGCCCCAGCATTTT. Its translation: CASRRGENQPQHF.

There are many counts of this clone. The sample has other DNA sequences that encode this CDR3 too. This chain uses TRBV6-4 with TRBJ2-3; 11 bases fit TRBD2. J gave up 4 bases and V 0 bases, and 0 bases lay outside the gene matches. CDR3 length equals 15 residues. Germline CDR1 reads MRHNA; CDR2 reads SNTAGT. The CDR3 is CASSDSSGGADTQYF. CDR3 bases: TGTGCCAGCAGTGACTCTAGCGGGGGGGCAGATACGCAGTATTTT.

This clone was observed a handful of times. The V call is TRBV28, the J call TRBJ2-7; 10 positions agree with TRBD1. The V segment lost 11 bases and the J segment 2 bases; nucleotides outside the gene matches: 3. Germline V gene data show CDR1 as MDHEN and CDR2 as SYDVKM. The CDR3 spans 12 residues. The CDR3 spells CAGQGDTYEQYF. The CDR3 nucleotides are TGTGCCGGACAGGGGGATACCTACGAGCAGTACTTC.

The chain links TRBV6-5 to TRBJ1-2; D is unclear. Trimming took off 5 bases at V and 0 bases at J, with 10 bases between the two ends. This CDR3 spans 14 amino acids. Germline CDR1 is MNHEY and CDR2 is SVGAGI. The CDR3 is CASSGRRANYGYTF. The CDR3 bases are TGTGCCAGCAGTGGCCGGCGGGCTAACTATGGCTACACCTTC.

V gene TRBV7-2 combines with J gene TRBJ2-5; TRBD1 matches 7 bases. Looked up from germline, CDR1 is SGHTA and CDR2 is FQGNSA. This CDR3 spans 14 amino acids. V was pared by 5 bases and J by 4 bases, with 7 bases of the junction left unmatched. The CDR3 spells CASSPQRGRETQYF. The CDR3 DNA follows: TGTGCCAGCAGCCCCCAGAGGGGGCGAGAGACCCAGTACTTC.

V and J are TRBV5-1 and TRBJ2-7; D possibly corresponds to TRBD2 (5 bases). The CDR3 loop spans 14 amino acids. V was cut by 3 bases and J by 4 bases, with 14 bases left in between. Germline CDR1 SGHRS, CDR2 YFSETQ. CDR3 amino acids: CASSSEGSRYEQYF. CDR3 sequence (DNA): TGCGCCAGCAGCTCCGAGGGTAGTAGGTACGAGCAGTACTTC.

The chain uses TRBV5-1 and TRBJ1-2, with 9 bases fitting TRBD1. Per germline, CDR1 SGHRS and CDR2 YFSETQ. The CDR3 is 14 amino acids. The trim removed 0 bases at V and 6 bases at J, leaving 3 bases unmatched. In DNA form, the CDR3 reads TGCGCCAGCAGCTTGGACCGGGACAGGGATGGCTACACCTTC. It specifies CASSLDRDRDGYTF.

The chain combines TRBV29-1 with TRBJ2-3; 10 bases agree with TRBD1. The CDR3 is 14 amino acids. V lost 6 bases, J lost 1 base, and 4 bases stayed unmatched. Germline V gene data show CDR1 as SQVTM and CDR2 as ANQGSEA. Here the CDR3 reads CSVGQGRGTDTQYF. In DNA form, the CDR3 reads TGCAGCGTGGGACAGGGGAGGGGCACAGATACGCAGTATTTT.

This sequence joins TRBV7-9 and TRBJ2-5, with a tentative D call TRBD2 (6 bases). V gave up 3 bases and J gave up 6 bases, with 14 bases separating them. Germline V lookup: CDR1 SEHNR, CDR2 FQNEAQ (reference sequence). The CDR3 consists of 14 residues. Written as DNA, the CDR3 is TGTGCCAGCAGCTTTGCGGAGGGCCCAAAGACCCAGTACTTC. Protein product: CASSFAEGPKTQYF.

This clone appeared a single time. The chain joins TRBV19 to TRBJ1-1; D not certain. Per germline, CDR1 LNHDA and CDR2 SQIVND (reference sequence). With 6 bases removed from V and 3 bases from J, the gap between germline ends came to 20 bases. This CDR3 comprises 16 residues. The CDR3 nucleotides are TGTGCCAGTAGCCGACCGGGTCTCCTTTTGGACACTGAAGCTTTCTTT. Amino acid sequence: CASSRPGLLLDTEAFF.